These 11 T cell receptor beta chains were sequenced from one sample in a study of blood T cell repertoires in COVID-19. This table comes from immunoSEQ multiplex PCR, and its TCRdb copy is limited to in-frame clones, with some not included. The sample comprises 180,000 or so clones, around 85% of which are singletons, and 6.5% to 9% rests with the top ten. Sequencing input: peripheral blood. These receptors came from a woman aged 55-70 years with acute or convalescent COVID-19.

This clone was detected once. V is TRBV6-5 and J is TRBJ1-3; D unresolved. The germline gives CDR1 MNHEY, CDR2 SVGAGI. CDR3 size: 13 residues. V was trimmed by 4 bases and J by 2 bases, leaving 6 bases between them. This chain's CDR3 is CASSSSAGNTIYF. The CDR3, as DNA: TGTGCCAGCAGTTCGTCAGCTGGAAACACCATATATTTT.

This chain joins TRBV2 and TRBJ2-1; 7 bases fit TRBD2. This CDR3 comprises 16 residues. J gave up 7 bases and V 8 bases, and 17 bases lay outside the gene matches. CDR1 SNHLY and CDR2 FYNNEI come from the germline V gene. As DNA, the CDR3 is TGTGCCAGCCTAAGAGGTAGCGGGTCGCCTGGAAATGAGCAGTTCTTC. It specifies CASLRGSGSPGNEQFF.

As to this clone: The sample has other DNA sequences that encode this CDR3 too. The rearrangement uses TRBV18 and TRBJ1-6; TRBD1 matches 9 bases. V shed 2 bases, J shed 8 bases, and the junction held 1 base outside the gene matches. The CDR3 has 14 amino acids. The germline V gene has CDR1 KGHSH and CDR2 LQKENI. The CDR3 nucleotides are TGTGCCAGCTCACCAGGGACAGGGCATTCACCCCTCCACTTT. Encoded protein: CASSPGTGHSPLHF.

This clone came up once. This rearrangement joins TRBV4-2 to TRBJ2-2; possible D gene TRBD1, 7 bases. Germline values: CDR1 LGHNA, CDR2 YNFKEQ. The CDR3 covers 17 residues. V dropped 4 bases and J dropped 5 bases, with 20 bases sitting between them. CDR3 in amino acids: CASSPGGISRVTGELFF. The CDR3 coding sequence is TGTGCCAGCAGCCCAGGGGGGATATCCAGGGTGACCGGGGAGCTGTTTTTT.

CDR3 in DNA: TGTGCCAGTAGTATTGACGGGGTTACCGGGGAGCTGTTTTTT. Its translation: CASSIDGVTGELFF. The J gene is TRBJ2-2, the V gene TRBV19; TRBD2 might be the D (5 bases). Germline assignment: CDR1 LNHDA and CDR2 SQIVND (reference sequence). The CDR3 spans 14 residues. The V end lost 3 bases, the J end lost 5 bases, and 10 bases lay between the germline ends.

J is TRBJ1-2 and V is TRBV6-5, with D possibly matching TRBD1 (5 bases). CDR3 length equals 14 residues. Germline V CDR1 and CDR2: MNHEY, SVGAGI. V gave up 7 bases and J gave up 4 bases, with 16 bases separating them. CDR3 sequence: CASTPVGQFYGYTF. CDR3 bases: TGTGCCAGCACCCCAGTGGGGCAGTTCTATGGCTACACCTTC.

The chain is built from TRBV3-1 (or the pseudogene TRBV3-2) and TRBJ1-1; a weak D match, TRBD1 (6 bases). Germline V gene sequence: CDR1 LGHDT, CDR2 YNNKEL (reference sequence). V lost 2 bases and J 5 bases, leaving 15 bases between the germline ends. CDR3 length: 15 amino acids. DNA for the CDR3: TGTGCCAGCAGCCAAACGATGACAGGCGGGACTGAAGCTTTCTTT. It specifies CASSQTMTGGTEAFF.

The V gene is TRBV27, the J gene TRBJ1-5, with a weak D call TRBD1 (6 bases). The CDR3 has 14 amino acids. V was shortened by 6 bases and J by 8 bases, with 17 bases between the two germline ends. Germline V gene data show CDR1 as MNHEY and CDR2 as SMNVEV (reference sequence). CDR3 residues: CASRPRGGTEPQHF. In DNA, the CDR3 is TGTGCCAGCAGACCTAGGGGGGGTACTGAGCCCCAGCATTTT.

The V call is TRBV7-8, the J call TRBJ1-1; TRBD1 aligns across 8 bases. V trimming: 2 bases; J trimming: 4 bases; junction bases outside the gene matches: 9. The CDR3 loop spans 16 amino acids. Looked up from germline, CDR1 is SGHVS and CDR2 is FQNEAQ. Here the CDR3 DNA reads TGTGCCAGCAGCTTAAGACAGGGGTCCCTTAGCACTGAAGCTTTCTTT. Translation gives CASSLRQGSLSTEAFF.

The CDR3 loop is CASSRTGTDSYEQYF. The DNA of the CDR3 is TGTGCCAGCAGCCGAACCGGGACTGACTCCTACGAGCAGTACTTC. The gene calls are TRBV4-2 and TRBJ2-7; D may be TRBD2 (6 bases). V dropped 4 bases and J dropped 0 bases, with 13 bases sitting between them. The germline V gene encodes CDR1 LGHNA and CDR2 YNFKEQ. This CDR3 spans 15 amino acids.

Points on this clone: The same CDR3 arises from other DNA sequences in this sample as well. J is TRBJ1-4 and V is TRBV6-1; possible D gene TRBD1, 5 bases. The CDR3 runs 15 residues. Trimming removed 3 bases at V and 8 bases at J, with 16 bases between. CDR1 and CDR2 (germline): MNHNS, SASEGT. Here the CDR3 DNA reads TGTGCCAGCAGTGAGGTCGGCGGGGCAGGCGAAAAACTGTTTTTT. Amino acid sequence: CASSEVGGAGEKLFF.